This TCR beta chain was retrieved from a study of cytomegalovirus exposure and HLA in healthy donors. The CDR3 loop spans 16 amino acids. Trimming pared 0 bases from V and 5 bases from J, leaving 13 bases between. In germline, CDR1 is LNHNV, CDR2 YYDKDF (reference sequence). It was healthy bone marrow donors who served as donors. In regard to this clone: Its target is not known.

PCR amplification relied on 60 Vbeta primers (plus 13 Jbeta primers). This table comes from immunoSEQ multiplex PCR, and its TCRdb copy is limited to in-frame clones, with some not included. The sample holds 250,000 or so clones, roughly four fifths seen once. Regarding the study as a whole: According to the study, 180 or so TCR beta chains were cytomegalovirus-associated. CMV serostatus was the sole immune exposure data available. For most TCR sequences rarity was the rule, although some public TCRs occurred in many donors.

This chain connects TRBV15 to TRBJ1-4; D is perhaps TRBD1 (5 bases). Specimen: PBMCs. The clonotype was recovered from a woman in her sixties in good health and CMV-seropositive. The CDR3 region is CATSRDPGIGNEKLFF. The CDR3 DNA reads TGTGCCACCAGCAGAGATCCAGGGATAGGGAATGAAAAACTGTTTTTT.